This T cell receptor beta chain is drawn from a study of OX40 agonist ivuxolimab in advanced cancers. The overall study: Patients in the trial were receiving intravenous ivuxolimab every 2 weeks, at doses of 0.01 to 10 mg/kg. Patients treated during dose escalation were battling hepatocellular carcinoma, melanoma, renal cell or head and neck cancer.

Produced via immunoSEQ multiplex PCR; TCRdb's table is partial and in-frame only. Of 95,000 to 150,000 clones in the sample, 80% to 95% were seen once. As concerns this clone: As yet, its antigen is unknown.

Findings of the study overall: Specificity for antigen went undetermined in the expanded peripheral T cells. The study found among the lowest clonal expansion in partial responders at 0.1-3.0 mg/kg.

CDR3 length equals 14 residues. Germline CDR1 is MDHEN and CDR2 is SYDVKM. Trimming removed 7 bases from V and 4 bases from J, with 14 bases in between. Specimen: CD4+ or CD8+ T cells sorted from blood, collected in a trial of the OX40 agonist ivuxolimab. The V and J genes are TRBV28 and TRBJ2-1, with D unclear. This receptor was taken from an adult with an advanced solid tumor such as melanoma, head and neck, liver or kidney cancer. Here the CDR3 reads CASTAWGTYNEQFF. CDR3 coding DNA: TGTGCCAGCACGGCTTGGGGAACATACAATGAGCAGTTCTTC.